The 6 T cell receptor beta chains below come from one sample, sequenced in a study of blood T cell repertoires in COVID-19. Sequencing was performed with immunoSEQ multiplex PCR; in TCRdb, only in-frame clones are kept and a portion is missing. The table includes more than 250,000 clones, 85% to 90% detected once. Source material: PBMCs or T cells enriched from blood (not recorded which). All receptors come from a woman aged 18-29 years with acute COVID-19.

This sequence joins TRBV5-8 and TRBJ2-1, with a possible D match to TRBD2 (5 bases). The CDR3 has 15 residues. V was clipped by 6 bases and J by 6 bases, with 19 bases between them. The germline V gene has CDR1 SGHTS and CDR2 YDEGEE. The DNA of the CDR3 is TGTGCCAGCACCGCGACTACTATCTCCCTCAATGAGCAGTTCTTC. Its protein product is CASTATTISLNEQFF.

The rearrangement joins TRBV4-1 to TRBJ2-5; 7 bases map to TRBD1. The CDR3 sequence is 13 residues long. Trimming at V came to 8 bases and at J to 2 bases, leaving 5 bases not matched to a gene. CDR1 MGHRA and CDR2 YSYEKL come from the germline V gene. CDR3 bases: TGCGCCAGCGCGGACAGGCCACAAGAGACCCAGTACTTC. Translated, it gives CASADRPQETQYF.

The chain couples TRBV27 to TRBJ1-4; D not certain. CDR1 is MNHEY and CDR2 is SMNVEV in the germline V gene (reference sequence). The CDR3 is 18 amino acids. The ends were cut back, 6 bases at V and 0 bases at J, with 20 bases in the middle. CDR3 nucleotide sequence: TGTGCCAGCAGGGACGGTAGCGGGAGACACACAACTAATGAAAAACTGTTTTTT. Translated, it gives CASRDGSGRHTTNEKLFF. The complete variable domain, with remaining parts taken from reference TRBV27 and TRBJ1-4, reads EAQVTQNPRYLITVTGKKLTVTCSQNMNHEYMSWYRQDPGLGLRQIYYSMNVEVTDKGDVPEGYKVSRKEKRNFPLILESPSPNQTSLYFCASRDGSGRHTTNEKLFFGSGTQLSVL.

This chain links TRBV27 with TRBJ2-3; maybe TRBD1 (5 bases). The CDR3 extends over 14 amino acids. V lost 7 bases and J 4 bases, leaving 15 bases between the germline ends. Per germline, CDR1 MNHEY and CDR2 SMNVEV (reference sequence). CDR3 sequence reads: CASIPPGFPDTQYF. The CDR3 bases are TGTGCCAGCATCCCTCCAGGGTTCCCAGATACGCAGTATTTT.

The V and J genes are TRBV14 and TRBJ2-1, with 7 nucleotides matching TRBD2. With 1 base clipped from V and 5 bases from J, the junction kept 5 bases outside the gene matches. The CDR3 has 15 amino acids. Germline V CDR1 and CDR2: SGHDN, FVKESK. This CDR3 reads CASSQGGSPHNEQFF. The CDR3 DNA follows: TGTGCCAGCAGCCAAGGCGGGAGCCCCCACAATGAGCAGTTCTTC. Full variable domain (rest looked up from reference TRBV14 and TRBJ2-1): EAGVTQFPSHSVIEKGQTVTLRCDPISGHDNLYWYRRVMGKEIKFLLHFVKESKQDESGMPNNRFLAERTGGTYSTLKVQPAELEDSGVYFCASSQGGSPHNEQFFGPGTRLTVL.

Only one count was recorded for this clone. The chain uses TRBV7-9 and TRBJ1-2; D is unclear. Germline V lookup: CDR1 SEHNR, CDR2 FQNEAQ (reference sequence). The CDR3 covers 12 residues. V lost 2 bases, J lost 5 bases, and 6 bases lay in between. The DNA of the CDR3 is TGTGCCAGCAGCTTAAAAACATATGGCTACACCTTC. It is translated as CASSLKTYGYTF.